One sample yielded the 32 T cell receptor beta chains listed below, sequenced in a study of blood T cell repertoires in COVID-19. This table comes from immunoSEQ multiplex PCR, and its TCRdb copy is limited to in-frame clones, with some not included. The sample yields tens of thousands of clones, about four fifths seen once. Source material: peripheral blood. These receptors were collected from a woman aged 55-69 years with acute or convalescent COVID-19.

The chain is built from TRBV5-6 and TRBJ2-5, with D uncertain. The CDR3 runs 12 residues. V shed 2 bases and J shed 4 bases, with 6 bases lying between them. Germline CDR1 SGHDT, CDR2 YYEEEE. The CDR3, as DNA: TGTGCCAGCAGCTTAGTGGCAGAGACCCAGTACTTC. Translating it yields CASSLVAETQYF. Drawing the rest from reference TRBV5-6 and TRBJ2-5, the complete variable domain is DAGVTQSPTHLIKTRGQQVTLRCSPKSGHDTVSWYQQALGQGPQFIFQYYEEEERQRGNFPDRFSGHQFPNYSSELNVNALLLGDSALYLCASSLVAETQYFGPGTRLLVL.

The chain is built from TRBV2 and TRBJ1-1; 8 bases are shared with TRBD1. Per germline, CDR1 SNHLY and CDR2 FYNNEI. CDR3 length equals 12 residues. Trimming took 9 bases from V and 1 from J; bases not matched to a gene: 1. CDR3 sequence: CARGTGNTEAFF. The CDR3 DNA reads as TGTGCCAGAGGGACAGGGAACACTGAAGCTTTCTTT.

A single count supports this clone. Written as DNA, the CDR3 is TGTGCCAGCAGCCCTAGGACAGGGGACTATGGCTACACCTTC. Protein product: CASSPRTGDYGYTF. The genes are TRBV7-9 and TRBJ1-2; 9 bases line up with TRBD1. J gave up 3 bases and V 5 bases, and 4 bases lay outside the gene matches. CDR1 and CDR2 from the germline V gene are SEHNR and FQNEAQ (reference sequence). The CDR3 extends over 14 amino acids.

The V and J genes are TRBV18 and TRBJ1-6; 7 nucleotides agree with TRBD1. CDR1 and CDR2 (germline): KGHSH, LQKENI. V shed 3 bases, J shed 6 bases, and the junction held 8 bases outside the gene matches. This CDR3 comprises 16 residues. The CDR3 DNA follows: TGTGCCAGCTCACCGGCGGCCGGGACAGCTAATTCACCCCTCCACTTT. Translated: CASSPAAGTANSPLHF. Complete variable domain (other parts from reference TRBV18 and TRBJ1-6): NAGVMQNPRHLVRRRGQEARLRCSPMKGHSHVYWYRQLPEEGLKFMVYLQKENIIDESGMPKERFSAEFPKEGPSILRIQQVVRGDSAAYFCASSPAAGTANSPLHFGNGTRLTVT.

The rearrangement uses TRBV7-2 and TRBJ1-5, with TRBD1 matching 12 bases. Germline assignment: CDR1 SGHTA and CDR2 FQGNSA. This CDR3 spans 14 amino acids. The junction had 2 bases not matched to a gene; V was cut back by 3 bases and J by 8 bases. The CDR3 loop reads CASSLGQGAEPQHF. For the CDR3, the DNA is TGTGCCAGCAGCTTGGGACAGGGGGCAGAGCCCCAGCATTTT. The full variable domain, its missing parts supplied by reference TRBV7-2 and TRBJ1-5, is GAGVSQSPSNKVTEKGKDVELRCDPISGHTALYWYRQSLGQGLEFLIYFQGNSAPDKSGLPSDRFSAERTGGSVSTLTIQRTQQEDSAVYLCASSLGQGAEPQHFGDGTRLSIL.

About this clone itself: Its ends do not fully match the called genes, so a read error is possible. The chain is built from TRBV7-3 and TRBJ1-1; TRBD1 agrees at 7 bases. This CDR3 has 13 residues. The germline CDR1 and CDR2 sequences are SGHTA and FQGTGA. CDR3 nucleotides: TGTGCCAGCAGCACACAGGGGAACGCTGAAGCTTTCTTT. It codes for CASSTQGNAEAFF. Together with reference TRBV7-3 and TRBJ1-1, the CDR3 gives the full variable domain: GAGVSQTPSNKVTEKGKYVELRCDPISGHTALYWYRQSLGQGPEFLIYFQGTGAADDSGLPNDRFFAVRPEGSVSTLKIQRTERGDSAVYLCASSTQGNAEAFFGQGTRLTVV.

The V call is TRBV6-6, the J call TRBJ1-1, with D perhaps TRBD1 (5 bases). Trimming pared 4 bases from V and 0 bases from J, leaving 12 bases between. Germline loops: CDR1 MNHNY, CDR2 SVGAGI (reference sequence). This CDR3 region has 15 residues. DNA for the CDR3: TGTGCCAGCAGTTCCTCGGGACTGATGAACACTGAAGCTTTCTTT. Amino acid sequence: CASSSSGLMNTEAFF.

The rearrangement links TRBV30 to TRBJ2-5; possibly TRBD1 for D (6 bases). V was shortened by 2 bases and J by 4 bases, with 11 bases between the two germline ends. CDR1 is GTSNPN, CDR2 SVGIG, per germline (reference sequence). The CDR3 has 13 amino acids. The CDR3 coding sequence is TGTGCCTGGAGTCCCAAGGGGGTAGAGACCCAGTACTTC. Its translation is CAWSPKGVETQYF.

This clone occurred many times. This chain links TRBV3-1 (or the pseudogene TRBV3-2) with TRBJ1-5, with a possible D match to TRBD1 (6 bases). This CDR3 has 14 amino acids. CDR1 and CDR2 (germline): LGHDT, YNNKEL (reference sequence). V lost 3 bases and J lost 7, with 13 bases in between. CDR3 in amino acids: CASSQAGEGQPQHF. The CDR3 DNA reads as TGTGCCAGCAGCCAGGCAGGGGAGGGCCAGCCCCAGCATTTT.

The V and J genes are TRBV7-3 and TRBJ2-3; 7 bases are a match to TRBD1. CDR1 and CDR2 (germline): SGHTA, FQGTGA. Germline trimming cut 5 bases from V and 0 bases from J; bases unmatched to any gene: 5. The CDR3 is 15 amino acids. The CDR3 DNA reads as TGTGCCAGCAGCCGAGGACAGGCTAGCACAGATACGCAGTATTTT. Protein: CASSRGQASTDTQYF.

This chain connects TRBV21-1 to TRBJ1-2; TRBD1, the table's D call, lacks a check against the DNA. TRBV21-1 is reported as a pseudogene. The CDR3 runs to 15 residues. CDR3 DNA: TGTGCCAGCAGCAAAAGGCGGACAGCCTGCTATGGCTACACCTTC. This encodes CASSKRRTACYGYTF.

V gene TRBV6-4 combines with J gene TRBJ2-3, with 10 bases aligning to TRBD2. The CDR3 runs to 19 residues. Germline V CDR1 and CDR2: MRHNA, SNTAGT. With V trimmed by 2 bases and J by 1 base, 12 bases remained unmatched. The CDR3 loop is CASSDTVAIAGGGTDTQYF. The CDR3 DNA follows: TGTGCCAGCAGTGACACGGTGGCGATAGCGGGGGGTGGCACAGATACGCAGTATTTT.

The chain has TRBV7-3 and TRBJ1-2; no firm D call. This CDR3 spans 19 amino acids. V dropped 1 base and J dropped 2 bases, with 23 bases sitting between them. Germline values: CDR1 SGHTA, CDR2 FQGTGA. The chain's CDR3 is CASSLRTSASSITNYGYTF. Here the CDR3 DNA reads TGTGCCAGCAGCTTAAGGACTTCCGCCTCGAGTATCACCAACTATGGCTACACCTTC. Variable domain in full (rest from reference TRBV7-3 and TRBJ1-2): GAGVSQTPSNKVTEKGKYVELRCDPISGHTALYWYRQSLGQGPEFLIYFQGTGAADDSGLPNDRFFAVRPEGSVSTLKIQRTERGDSAVYLCASSLRTSASSITNYGYTFGSGTRLTVV.

V is TRBV10-2 and J is TRBJ2-5; 9 positions match TRBD2. The CDR3 is made up of 16 amino acids. Looked up from germline, CDR1 is WSHSY and CDR2 is SAAADI. J gave up 3 bases and V 5 bases, and 10 bases lay outside the gene matches. The CDR3 is CASSPAGGTWKETQYF. In nucleotides, the CDR3 is TGCGCCAGCAGTCCAGCGGGGGGTACGTGGAAAGAGACCCAGTACTTC.

The chain uses TRBV12-3 or TRBV12-4 and TRBJ1-5; D remains unclear. Trimming shortened V by 3 bases and J by 5 bases, and 5 bases separated the two germline ends. The CDR3 is made up of 12 amino acids. CDR3 DNA: TGTGCCAGCAGTTTTCCCTATCAGCCCCAGCATTTT. Protein product: CASSFPYQPQHF.

The chain combines TRBV30 with TRBJ1-2; TRBD1 matches at 8 bases. The CDR3 contains 13 residues. V lost 3 bases, J lost 6 bases, and 6 bases stayed unmatched. The germline V gene has CDR1 GTSNPN and CDR2 SVGIG (reference sequence). CDR3 in amino acids: CAWRETGEDGYTF. CDR3 sequence (DNA): TGTGCCTGGAGGGAGACAGGGGAGGATGGCTACACCTTC.

The V call is TRBV25-1, the J call TRBJ1-2, with a possible D match to TRBD1 (5 bases). The CDR3 is 14 amino acids. CDR1 MGHDK and CDR2 SYGVNS come from the germline V gene. Between the trimmed V and J ends, which lost 4 bases and 4 bases, there was a span of 13 bases. CDR3 loop: CASSVRAGGYGYTF. As DNA, the CDR3 is TGTGCCAGCAGTGTCAGGGCGGGGGGCTATGGCTACACCTTC.

The chain links TRBV5-6 to TRBJ2-1, with 9 bases aligning to TRBD1. With 4 bases clipped from V and 6 bases from J, the junction kept 5 bases outside the gene matches. CDR1 and CDR2 (germline): SGHDT, YYEEEE. The CDR3 is 14 residues long. The CDR3 sequence is CASSPGQGRNEQFF. Here the CDR3 DNA reads TGTGCCAGCAGCCCGGGACAGGGTCGCAATGAGCAGTTCTTC.

The chain is built from TRBV7-3 and TRBJ2-3, with D unresolved. The CDR3 runs 14 residues. Germline CDR1 is SGHTA and CDR2 is FQGTGA. V was trimmed by 2 bases and J by 2 bases, leaving 8 bases between them. For the CDR3, the DNA is TGTGCCAGCAGCTTAGGCCAGTACACAGATACGCAGTATTTT. Protein: CASSLGQYTDTQYF.

The chain joins TRBV6-5 to TRBJ1-2; unclear D gene. Germline V lookup: CDR1 MNHEY, CDR2 SVGAGI. V was cut by 8 bases and J by 8 bases, with 12 bases left in between. The CDR3 has 11 residues. In DNA, the CDR3 is TGTGCCAGCTCGATTACTCAAGGCTACACCTTC. It codes for CASSITQGYTF.

This chain uses TRBV10-3 with TRBJ1-5; 7 bases line up with TRBD1. The CDR3 extends over 14 amino acids. The V gene's germline CDR1 is ENHRY and CDR2 SYGVKD. V gave up 3 bases and J gave up 2 bases; unmatched junction bases: 1. CDR3 loop: CAISEGTGNQPQHF. CDR3 in DNA: TGTGCCATCAGTGAAGGGACAGGCAATCAGCCCCAGCATTTT.

This chain joins TRBV27 and TRBJ2-2; TRBD2 is a possible D gene (5 bases). V gave up 3 bases and J gave up 1 base, with 12 bases separating them. The CDR3 is 16 amino acids. Germline CDR1 MNHEY, CDR2 SMNVEV (reference sequence). CDR3 nucleotide sequence: TGTGCCAGCAGTTTCAGACGTGGAGGGAACACCGGGGAGCTGTTTTTT. Translation: CASSFRRGGNTGELFF.

V is TRBV19 and J is TRBJ2-5; possible D gene TRBD2, 5 bases. CDR3 length: 15 amino acids. The V and J ends lost 8 bases and 2 bases respectively, with 18 bases between them. Germline V lookup: CDR1 LNHDA, CDR2 SQIVND (reference sequence). In nucleotides, the CDR3 is TGTGCCAGTGCGGATCTTTCAGCGGTTCAAGAGACCCAGTACTTC. It is translated as CASADLSAVQETQYF.

The chain couples TRBV18 to TRBJ2-7, with 7 bases aligning to TRBD2. This CDR3 has 13 residues. J was trimmed by 7 bases and V by 0 bases; bases with no gene match: 3. Germline V gene sequence: CDR1 KGHSH, CDR2 LQKENI. CDR3 residues: CASSPPAGGEQYF. The CDR3 nucleotides are TGTGCCAGCTCACCACCCGCCGGGGGGGAGCAGTACTTC.

The chain links TRBV12-5 to TRBJ2-5; 7 positions match TRBD2. V lost 2 bases, J lost 4 bases, and 13 bases stayed unmatched. Germline loops: CDR1 LGHNT, CDR2 FRNRAP. This CDR3 spans 17 amino acids. CDR3 DNA sequence: TGTGCTAGTGGTTTGACGACCGGACTAGGATCAGCAGAGACCCAGTACTTC. Encoded protein: CASGLTTGLGSAETQYF. The complete variable domain, with remaining parts taken from reference TRBV12-5 and TRBJ2-5, reads DARVTQTPRHKVTEMGQEVTMRCQPILGHNTVFWYRQTMMQGLELLAYFRNRAPLDDSGMPKDRFSAEMPDATLATLKIQPSEPRDSAVYFCASGLTTGLGSAETQYFGPGTRLLVL.

This clone was recorded only once. This chain links TRBV6-5 with TRBJ1-4; the D is unclear. CDR3 length: 15 residues. Trimming shortened V by 2 bases and J by 0 bases, and 7 bases separated the two germline ends. The germline V gene encodes CDR1 MNHEY and CDR2 SVGAGI. Written as DNA, the CDR3 is TGTGCCAGCAGTTACGGGCAGGCAACTAATGAAAAACTGTTTTTT. Protein: CASSYGQATNEKLFF.

The chain combines TRBV27 with TRBJ2-7; TRBD1 might be the D (6 bases). Germline V gene data show CDR1 as MNHEY and CDR2 as SMNVEV (reference sequence). This CDR3 comprises 13 residues. Trimming left V 3 bases short and J 2 bases short, with 8 bases between. CDR3 sequence reads: CASSFRGAYEQYF. As DNA, the CDR3 is TGTGCCAGCAGTTTCAGGGGCGCCTACGAGCAGTACTTC.

V gene TRBV27 combines with J gene TRBJ1-5; D perhaps matches TRBD1 (6 bases). Germline assignment: CDR1 MNHEY and CDR2 SMNVEV (reference sequence). CDR3 length: 14 residues. Trimming cost V 4 bases and J 3 bases, with 10 bases left between them. This chain's CDR3 is CASSSRDTNQPQHF. In DNA form, the CDR3 reads TGTGCCAGCAGTTCCCGGGACACCAATCAGCCCCAGCATTTT.

The rearrangement links TRBV6-5 to TRBJ2-1; 7 bases align to TRBD1. The CDR3 consists of 15 residues. CDR1 and CDR2 (germline): MNHEY, SVGAGI. V lost 7 bases, J lost 2 bases, and 8 bases stayed unmatched. The CDR3 DNA sequence: TGTGCCAGCATCGAGGAAGGGGGCCCCTACAATGAGCAGTTCTTC. This encodes CASIEEGGPYNEQFF.

J is TRBJ2-1 and V is TRBV19; possible D gene TRBD1, 5 bases. The V gene lost 4 bases and the J gene lost 1 base, with 8 bases spanning the gap. Germline V CDR1 and CDR2: LNHDA, SQIVND (reference sequence). CDR3 length equals 14 residues. The CDR3 DNA reads as TGTGCCAGTAGTAGATCAGGGTCCTACAATGAGCAGTTCTTC. Translation gives CASSRSGSYNEQFF.

This chain uses TRBV10-3 with TRBJ2-3, with 8 positions matching TRBD1. Per the germline V gene, CDR1 is ENHRY and CDR2 is SYGVKD. The CDR3 length is 13 residues. The trim removed 6 bases at V and 4 bases at J, leaving 3 bases unmatched. The DNA for the CDR3 is TGTGCCATCAGCGGACAGGGATCAGATACGCAGTATTTT. Its protein is CAISGQGSDTQYF.

The chain couples TRBV19 to TRBJ2-1; 7 nucleotides agree with TRBD2. This CDR3 contains 13 residues. Losses at the gene ends were 1 base for V and 7 bases for J; bases not matched to a gene: 1. Germline values: CDR1 LNHDA, CDR2 SQIVND (reference sequence). The CDR3 region has the DNA TGTGCCAGTAGTATAGGGGGGGGAAATGAGCAGTTCTTC. The encoded protein is CASSIGGGNEQFF.